The 25 T cell receptor beta chains given below trace back to one sample, sequenced in a study of T cell repertoires in MIS-A myocarditis. Clones were sequenced by immunoSEQ multiplex PCR, and TCRdb holds only the in-frame ones, with some missing. Among around 12,000 clones, approximately 80% were seen once, and the ten largest hold 29%. Sequencing was performed on right ventricle heart tissue obtained at autopsy. The receptors originated from a man aged 18-30 years with fulminant myocarditis from multisystem inflammatory syndrome in adults (MIS-A) after COVID-19.

Note on this clone: A junction end diverges from the germline sequence, so it may reflect a read error. The chain carries TRBV4-1 and TRBJ1-2, with D uncertain. This CDR3 contains 16 residues. Germline assignment: CDR1 MGHRA and CDR2 YSYEKL. The DNA for the CDR3 is TGCGCCAGCAACCAAGAGGAGGTTTTGCAGGCTTATGGCTACACCTTC. It yields the protein CASNQEEVLQAYGYTF.

V usage is TRBV9 and J usage is TRBJ2-2; the D is unclear. Trimming stripped 0 bases from V and 2 bases from J, with 14 bases between. Germline CDR1 is SGDLS and CDR2 is YYNGEE. This CDR3 contains 17 residues. The CDR3 nucleotides read TGTGCCAGCAGCGTAGGTTATGGGGTCCTTAACACCGGGGAGCTGTTTTTT. Translated, it gives CASSVGYGVLNTGELFF. Based on the CDR3 plus reference TRBV9 and TRBJ2-2, the full variable domain is DSGVTQTPKHLITATGQRVTLRCSPRSGDLSVYWYQQSLDQGLQFLIQYYNGEERAKGNILERFSAQQFPDLHSELNLSSLELGDSALYFCASSVGYGVLNTGELFFGEGSRLTVL.

This rearrangement joins TRBV28 to TRBJ2-5; 7 nucleotides agree with TRBD1. The CDR3 has 14 amino acids. The junction had 7 bases not matched to a gene; V was cut back by 6 bases and J by 3 bases. Germline CDR1 is MDHEN and CDR2 is SYDVKM. The CDR3 DNA reads TGTGCCAGCAGCAAGACAGGGTTGGAAGAGACCCAGTACTTC. It translates to CASSKTGLEETQYF.

This sequence joins TRBV4-3 and TRBJ1-1, with TRBD1 identical over 11 bases. There are 16 residues in the CDR3. Germline V CDR1 and CDR2: LGHNA, YSLEER. V dropped 4 bases and J dropped 4; count of bases not matched to a gene: 8. CDR3 DNA sequence: TGCGCCAGCAGCCCCGGGACAGGGGGTTTAGGCACTGAAGCTTTCTTT. Its protein product is CASSPGTGGLGTEAFF.

J is TRBJ2-1 and V is TRBV28; D remains ambiguous. This CDR3 contains 14 residues. The ends were cut back, 2 bases at V and 4 bases at J, with 9 bases in the middle. Germline loops: CDR1 MDHEN, CDR2 SYDVKM. The CDR3 DNA is TGTGCCAGCAGTTTAGCCACAGCGTACAATGAGCAGTTCTTC. It translates to CASSLATAYNEQFF.

This clone occurred once. The chain links TRBV7-2 to TRBJ1-2, with 7 bases aligning to TRBD1. From germline, CDR1 is SGHTA and CDR2 FQGNSA. The junction had 8 bases not matched to a gene; V was cut back by 5 bases and J by 8 bases. The CDR3 has 13 residues. The CDR3 loop reads CASSDTGTVGYTF. In DNA form, the CDR3 reads TGTGCCAGCAGCGATACCGGGACAGTAGGCTACACCTTC.

This clone was seen a few times. The chain employs TRBV9 and TRBJ2-7; D may be TRBD2 (6 bases). V lost 4 bases to trimming and J lost 2 bases, with 16 bases between them. The germline CDR1 and CDR2 sequences are SGDLS and YYNGEE. The CDR3 runs to 15 residues. The CDR3 bases are TGTGCCAGCAGCTCACGGGTGTCGGGGGCCTACGAGCAGTACTTC. Its translation is CASSSRVSGAYEQYF. Drawing the rest from reference TRBV9 and TRBJ2-7, the complete variable domain is DSGVTQTPKHLITATGQRVTLRCSPRSGDLSVYWYQQSLDQGLQFLIQYYNGEERAKGNILERFSAQQFPDLHSELNLSSLELGDSALYFCASSSRVSGAYEQYFGPGTRLTVT.

J is TRBJ1-2 and V is TRBV11-2; tentatively, D is TRBD1 (5 bases). In germline, CDR1 is SGHAT, CDR2 FQNNGV. The CDR3 covers 18 residues. With 2 bases removed from V and 2 bases from J, the gap between germline ends came to 21 bases. DNA for the CDR3: TGTGCCAGCAGCTTACCTTACGAAGGGATGGGGGGAAACTATGGCTACACCTTC. The encoded protein is CASSLPYEGMGGNYGYTF.

The chain combines TRBV11-2 with TRBJ1-2; TRBD1 aligns across 10 bases. V was clipped by 4 bases and J by 8 bases; unmatched bases: 10. Looked up from germline, CDR1 is SGHAT and CDR2 is FQNNGV. This CDR3 has 15 amino acids. The CDR3 loop reads CASSSGGTGVRGYTF. The CDR3 DNA sequence: TGTGCCAGCAGCTCGGGGGGGACAGGGGTGCGCGGCTACACCTTC.

The chain has TRBV2 and TRBJ2-3, with D tentatively TRBD2 (5 bases). CDR1 is SNHLY, CDR2 FYNNEI, per germline. There are 14 residues in the CDR3. V lost 7 bases and J 2 bases, leaving 13 bases between the germline ends. This CDR3 is CASTQTNPTDTQYF. The CDR3 DNA is TGTGCCAGCACCCAGACTAACCCCACAGATACGCAGTATTTT.

The chain recombines TRBV2 with TRBJ1-1; no clear D. The CDR3 consists of 12 residues. CDR1 and CDR2 from the germline V gene are SNHLY and FYNNEI. V dropped 5 bases and J dropped 8 bases, with 12 bases sitting between them. The CDR3 DNA reads TGTGCCAGCAGTAGTAGCGGGCGAGAAGCTTTCTTT. Amino acid sequence: CASSSSGREAFF.

The V call is TRBV3-1 (or the pseudogene TRBV3-2), the J call TRBJ2-5, with 11 bases lining up with TRBD2. Per the germline V gene, CDR1 is LGHDT and CDR2 is YNNKEL (reference sequence). V lost 4 bases, J lost 4 bases, and 2 bases stayed unmatched. The CDR3 contains 14 residues. As DNA, the CDR3 is TGTGCCAGCAGCCGTAGCGGGGGGGGAGAGACCCAGTACTTC. Encoded protein: CASSRSGGGETQYF.

J is TRBJ1-1 and V is TRBV5-1; 9 nucleotides align to TRBD1. There are 16 residues in the CDR3. Germline trimming cut 3 bases from V and 7 bases from J; bases unmatched to any gene: 13. Germline lookup yields CDR1 SGHRS and CDR2 YFSETQ. CDR3 amino acids: CASSSGQGGVGGEAFF. The DNA of the CDR3 is TGCGCCAGCAGCTCGGGACAGGGAGGAGTGGGTGGTGAAGCTTTCTTT.

The chain recombines TRBV3-1 (or the pseudogene TRBV3-2) with TRBJ1-5; maybe TRBD1 (6 bases). CDR3 length equals 16 residues. Germline V gene data show CDR1 as LGHDT and CDR2 as YNNKEL (reference sequence). Between the trimmed V and J ends, which lost 1 base and 0 bases, there was a span of 10 bases. The chain's CDR3 is CASSQGTAASNQPQHF. The CDR3 DNA reads TGTGCCAGCAGCCAAGGGACAGCAGCTAGCAATCAGCCCCAGCATTTT.

V is TRBV19 and J is TRBJ2-5; the D gene is possibly TRBD2 (5 bases). Between the trimmed V and J ends, which lost 1 base and 5 bases, there was a span of 26 bases. The CDR3 loop spans 19 amino acids. CDR1 and CDR2 from the germline V gene are LNHDA and SQIVND (reference sequence). CDR3 nucleotide sequence: TGTGCCAGTAGTATAGCCTTTTTGAGCGGTCATTCCCCTCGTGAGACCCAGTACTTC. Protein product: CASSIAFLSGHSPRETQYF.

The chain links TRBV5-1 to TRBJ1-4; 9 bases match TRBD1. Germline V CDR1 and CDR2: SGHRS, YFSETQ. This CDR3 spans 15 amino acids. J gave up 4 bases and V 4 bases, and 5 bases lay outside the gene matches. The CDR3 DNA is TGCGCCAGCAGCGCTCAGACAGGGGGTAATGAAAAACTGTTTTTT. Translating it yields CASSAQTGGNEKLFF.

The chain couples TRBV5-1 to TRBJ1-1, with D possibly being TRBD1 (6 bases). Trimming left V 3 bases short and J 0 bases short, with 9 bases between. CDR3 length equals 14 residues. Per the germline V gene, CDR1 is SGHRS and CDR2 is YFSETQ. In nucleotides, the CDR3 is TGCGCCAGCAGCTCGACAGGTTTGAACACTGAAGCTTTCTTT. It specifies CASSSTGLNTEAFF. Combining the CDR3 with reference TRBV5-1 and TRBJ1-1 gives the whole variable domain KAGVTQTPRYLIKTRGQQVTLSCSPISGHRSVSWYQQTPGQGLQFLFEYFSETQRNKGNFPGRFSGRQFSNSRSEMNVSTLELGDSALYLCASSSTGLNTEAFFGQGTRLTVV.

J is TRBJ1-2 and V is TRBV9; D not certain. CDR3 length: 13 residues. The germline V gene has CDR1 SGDLS and CDR2 YYNGEE. The V end lost 2 bases, the J end lost 7 bases, and 12 bases lay between the germline ends. DNA for the CDR3: TGTGCCAGCAGCGTTTCCCAGGCGGGTGGCTACACCTTC. The encoded protein is CASSVSQAGGYTF.

The rearrangement joins TRBV18 to TRBJ1-1; TRBD1 might be the D (6 bases). Trimming took off 2 bases at V and 1 base at J, with 11 bases between the two ends. This CDR3 spans 15 amino acids. Germline CDR1 is KGHSH and CDR2 is LQKENI. CDR3 coding DNA: TGTGCCAGCTCACCAGACACAGGGTGGAACACTGAAGCTTTCTTT. The encoded protein is CASSPDTGWNTEAFF.

The genes are TRBV7-9 and TRBJ2-5; 14 nucleotides agree with TRBD2. Germline trimming cut 5 bases from V and 4 bases from J; bases unmatched to any gene: 6. The CDR3 length is 16 residues. Germline V CDR1 and CDR2: SEHNR, FQNEAQ (reference sequence). In DNA form, the CDR3 reads TGTGCCAGCAGCCCAAGGACTAGCGGGAGGAGAGAGACCCAGTACTTC. It translates to CASSPRTSGRRETQYF.

The chain couples TRBV24-1 to TRBJ2-3, with 11 bases identical to TRBD1. Unmatched junction bases numbered 12, after V lost 4 bases and J lost 13 bases. This CDR3 contains 15 residues. Germline-derived CDR1 and CDR2 are KGHDR and SFDVKD. The CDR3 nucleotides are TGTGCCACCAGTGACATGGACAGGGGGCGTTTAGGGAAGTATTTT. It encodes CATSDMDRGRLGKYF.

This rearrangement joins TRBV27 to TRBJ1-1, with a tentative D call TRBD1 (5 bases). This CDR3 has 15 amino acids. V was pared by 4 bases and J by 3 bases, with 15 bases between. Per the germline V gene, CDR1 is MNHEY and CDR2 is SMNVEV (reference sequence). The CDR3 region is CASSSGTGIDTEAFF. The CDR3, as DNA: TGTGCCAGCAGTTCCGGGACGGGGATCGACACTGAAGCTTTCTTT.

This clone showed up just a few times. The genes are TRBV12-2 and TRBJ1-1; the table's D call of TRBD1 was not tested on the DNA. TRBV12-2 is a documented pseudogene. The length of the CDR3 is 21 residues. The CDR3 DNA reads TGTGCAAGTCGCCCCTCCGTCAGGGACAGGGCTCCCAAGTATACAAACACTGAAGCTTTCTTT. This sequence encodes CASRPSVRDRAPKYTNTEAFF.

CDR3 residues: CASSLGQVERQPQHF. As DNA, the CDR3 is TGTGCCAGCAGCTTAGGACAGGTAGAAAGACAGCCCCAGCATTTT. The chain uses TRBV28 and TRBJ1-5; 7 bases fit TRBD1. Germline trimming cut 6 bases from V and 7 bases from J; bases unmatched to any gene: 12. The CDR3 extends over 15 amino acids. The germline V gene encodes CDR1 MDHEN and CDR2 SYDVKM. Together with reference TRBV28 and TRBJ1-5, the CDR3 gives the full variable domain: DVKVTQSSRYLVKRTGEKVFLECVQDMDHENMFWYRQDPGLGLRLIYFSYDVKMKEKGDIPEGYSVSREKKERFSLILESASTNQTSMYLCASSLGQVERQPQHFGDGTRLSIL.

The chain combines TRBV14 with TRBJ1-2; perhaps TRBD1 as D (5 bases). Trimming cost V 4 bases and J 4 bases, with 13 bases left between them. The germline V gene encodes CDR1 SGHDN and CDR2 FVKESK. CDR3 length equals 14 residues. The chain's CDR3 is CASSPVTRGYGYTF. The CDR3 coding sequence is TGTGCCAGCAGCCCTGTGACGAGGGGCTATGGCTACACCTTC.